The 9 T cell receptor beta chains in this list originate from one sample, sequenced in a study of blood T cell repertoires in COVID-19. Assay used: immunoSEQ multiplex PCR; TCRdb lists only in-frame clones, some missing. The sample includes about 170,000 clones, about four fifths of them seen just once. The sample consisted of peripheral blood. The receptor source for this set is a woman in her 70s who had recovered from COVID-19.

A few counts support this clone. CDR3 in DNA: TGTGCCAGCAGCCTAGCGGGGACTAGCGCCGGGGAGCTGTTTTTT. Translating it yields CASSLAGTSAGELFF. The genes are TRBV9 and TRBJ2-2; 10 bases are shared with TRBD2. The CDR3 loop spans 15 amino acids. CDR1 is SGDLS, CDR2 YYNGEE, per germline. The trim removed 4 bases at V and 6 bases at J, leaving 6 bases unmatched.

The rearrangement uses TRBV7-3 and TRBJ2-5, with 11 bases fitting TRBD2. CDR3 length: 20 residues. J lost 5 bases, V lost 0 bases, and 17 bases had no gene match. The germline V gene encodes CDR1 SGHTA and CDR2 FQGTGA. CDR3 in amino acids: CASSLTAPGASGGLGETQYF. CDR3 nucleotide sequence: TGTGCCAGCAGCTTAACGGCCCCGGGGGCTAGCGGGGGGCTCGGCGAGACCCAGTACTTC.

CDR3 nucleotides: TGCAGTGCCAGTCCCGGGACATTGGGAGATGGCTACACCTTC. Protein sequence: CSASPGTLGDGYTF. The chain recombines TRBV20-1 with TRBJ1-2; maybe TRBD1 (6 bases). Trimming shortened V by 6 bases and J by 6 bases, and 20 bases separated the two germline ends. This CDR3 is built from 14 residues. CDR1 is DFQATT and CDR2 is SNEGSKA in the germline V gene (reference sequence).

The chain combines TRBV30 with TRBJ2-3, with unresolved D. CDR1 is GTSNPN and CDR2 is SVGIG in the germline V gene (reference sequence). The CDR3 contains 15 residues. The V and J ends lost 3 bases and 1 base respectively, with 14 bases between them. CDR3 in DNA: TGTGCCTGGAGCCCTGTCCGCGGAGGCACAGATACGCAGTATTTT. It yields the protein CAWSPVRGGTDTQYF.

The CDR3 DNA reads as TGTGCCAGCAGCCCGGACATCGGGCTATACGAGCAGTACTTC. Protein: CASSPDIGLYEQYF. The chain carries TRBV7-9 and TRBJ2-7; TRBD1 might be the D (5 bases). The CDR3 is 14 residues long. Germline CDR1 reads SEHNR; CDR2 reads FQNEAQ (reference sequence). V lost 5 bases to trimming and J lost 4 bases, with 15 bases between them.

J is TRBJ2-1 and V is TRBV30; 7 bases align to TRBD2. Germline CDR1 and CDR2: GTSNPN and SVGIG (reference sequence). The CDR3 extends over 15 amino acids. With 1 base clipped from V and 10 bases from J, the junction kept 13 bases outside the gene matches. The CDR3 nucleotides are TGTGCCTGGAGTGATGGGGGGGACCTCAAGGTGGAGCAGTTCTTC. Amino acid sequence: CAWSDGGDLKVEQFF.

The chain combines TRBV10-3 with TRBJ1-3, with unresolved D. V was pared by 0 bases and J by 0 bases, with 6 bases between. In germline, CDR1 is ENHRY, CDR2 SYGVKD. This CDR3 region has 15 residues. CDR3: CAISESPGSGNTIYF. The CDR3 nucleotides read TGTGCCATCAGTGAGTCCCCAGGCTCTGGAAACACCATATATTTT.

J is TRBJ1-1 and V is TRBV4-1; D ambiguous. Germline loops: CDR1 MGHRA, CDR2 YSYEKL. This CDR3 comprises 16 residues. Trimming took 1 base from V and 0 from J, leaving 12 bases between them. CDR3 sequence: CASSQGRVGMNTEAFF. Here the CDR3 DNA reads TGCGCCAGCAGCCAAGGGCGGGTGGGGATGAACACTGAAGCTTTCTTT.

The V call is TRBV5-1, the J call TRBJ1-2, with D uncertain. The CDR3 consists of 14 residues. Germline V gene data show CDR1 as SGHRS and CDR2 as YFSETQ. V was pared by 4 bases and J by 3 bases, with 13 bases between. The CDR3 DNA reads TGCGCCAGCAGCCCCCAGTCCCGGGACTATGGCTACACCTTC. Translation gives CASSPQSRDYGYTF.